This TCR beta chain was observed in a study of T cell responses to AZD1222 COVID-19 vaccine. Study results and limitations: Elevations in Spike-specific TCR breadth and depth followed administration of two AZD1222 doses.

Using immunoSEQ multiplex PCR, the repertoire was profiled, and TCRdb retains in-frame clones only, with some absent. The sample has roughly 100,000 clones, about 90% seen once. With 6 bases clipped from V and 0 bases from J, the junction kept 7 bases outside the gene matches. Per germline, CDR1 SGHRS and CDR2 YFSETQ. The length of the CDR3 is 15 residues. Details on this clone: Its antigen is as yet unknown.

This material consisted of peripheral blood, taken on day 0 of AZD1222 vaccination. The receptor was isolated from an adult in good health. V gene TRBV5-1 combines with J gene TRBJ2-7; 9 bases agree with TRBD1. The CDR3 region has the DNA TGCGCCAGCACCCTAGGGACAGGGAGCTCCTACGAGCAGTACTTC. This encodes CASTLGTGSSYEQYF. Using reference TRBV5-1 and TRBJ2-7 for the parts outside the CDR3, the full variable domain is KAGVTQTPRYLIKTRGQQVTLSCSPISGHRSVSWYQQTPGQGLQFLFEYFSETQRNKGNFPGRFSGRQFSNSRSEMNVSTLELGDSALYLCASTLGTGSSYEQYFGPGTRLTVT.